This passage covers 14 T cell receptor beta chains from one sample sequenced in a study of shared clonotypes between healthy human individuals. The data were produced by immunoSEQ multiplex PCR, yet TCRdb's version contains in-frame clones alone and is incomplete. The repertoire consists of 2 million to 2.5 million clones, with 85% to 95% occurring once and the leading ten covering approximately 0.39%. Sequenced: naive CD4+ T cells from PBMCs. Subset indicated: CD45RA+ positively selected. Source of these receptors: a man in his late teens or twenties in good health. Some clones in this sample may be carry-over from other donors' samples.

V is TRBV4-1 and J is TRBJ2-3, with no clear D. The CDR3 is 15 residues long. CDR1 is MGHRA, CDR2 YSYEKL, per germline. V was shortened by 0 bases and J by 4 bases, with 11 bases between the two germline ends. The chain's CDR3 is CASSQEAVDADTQYF. The DNA of the CDR3 is TGCGCCAGCAGCCAAGAAGCAGTAGATGCAGATACGCAGTATTTT.

This clone has a handful of counts. This specimen includes other DNA sequences encoding the same CDR3. The V and J genes are TRBV30 and TRBJ1-5, with a possible D match to TRBD1 (5 bases). The CDR3 totals 13 residues. Germline-derived CDR1 and CDR2 are GTSNPN and SVGIG (reference sequence). The V and J ends lost 3 bases and 5 bases respectively, with 11 bases between them. The CDR3 DNA is TGTGCCTGGAGCCTTCAGGGCGATCAGCCCCAGCATTTT. This gives the protein CAWSLQGDQPQHF.

The chain uses TRBV27 and TRBJ2-5; TRBD1 agrees at 10 bases. After removal of 7 bases from V and 2 bases from J, the junction contained 7 bases not matched to a gene. Per germline, CDR1 MNHEY and CDR2 SMNVEV (reference sequence). There are 15 residues in the CDR3. As DNA, the CDR3 is TGTGCCAGCAAATCGACAGGGGGCGGACAAGAGACCCAGTACTTC. Residues: CASKSTGGGQETQYF.

This clone occurred a few times. The gene calls are TRBV15 and TRBJ1-1; the D is unclear. V was trimmed by 0 bases and J by 8 bases, leaving 10 bases between them. Per the germline V gene, CDR1 is LNHNV and CDR2 is YYDKDF (reference sequence). This CDR3 is built from 13 residues. The DNA for the CDR3 is TGTGCCACCAGCAGAGATCGCGCAGAAGAAGCTTTCTTT. Protein: CATSRDRAEEAFF.

The chain couples TRBV18 to TRBJ1-4, with TRBD1 matching over 9 bases. Looked up from germline, CDR1 is KGHSH and CDR2 is LQKENI. This CDR3 is built from 14 residues. J gave up 8 bases and V 6 bases, and 7 bases lay outside the gene matches. CDR3 bases: TGTGCCAGCTCCCGGGACAGGGCCAAAGAAAAACTGTTTTTT. It specifies CASSRDRAKEKLFF.

This clone occurred a few times. V and J are TRBV9 and TRBJ1-1; tentative D call: TRBD1 (6 bases). CDR1 is SGDLS and CDR2 is YYNGEE in the germline V gene. Trimming took 4 bases from V and 4 from J, leaving 11 bases between them. CDR3 size: 13 residues. CDR3 nucleotides: TGTGCCAGCAGCTTACAGGGTCCCACTGAAGCTTTCTTT. Translation gives CASSLQGPTEAFF.

This chain connects TRBV28 to TRBJ2-3, with 8 bases aligning to TRBD2. This CDR3 is built from 18 residues. Looked up from germline, CDR1 is MDHEN and CDR2 is SYDVKM. Trimming at V came to 2 bases and at J to 2 bases, leaving 12 bases not matched to a gene. CDR3 DNA sequence: TGTGCCAGCAGTTTACTCGAAAATCCGGGGGGGGCCACAGATACGCAGTATTTT. This encodes CASSLLENPGGATDTQYF. The full variable domain, its missing parts supplied by reference TRBV28 and TRBJ2-3, is DVKVTQSSRYLVKRTGEKVFLECVQDMDHENMFWYRQDPGLGLRLIYFSYDVKMKEKGDIPEGYSVSREKKERFSLILESASTNQTSMYLCASSLLENPGGATDTQYFGPGTRLTVL.

This clone was observed a few times. Other DNA sequences from this sample encode an identical CDR3 as well. The rearrangement links TRBV2 to TRBJ1-3, with unresolved D. Deletions cut 4 bases from V and 0 bases from J, with 4 bases between. The CDR3 contains 13 residues. CDR1 and CDR2 (germline): SNHLY, FYNNEI. CDR3 bases: TGTGCCAGCAGTGGTAACTCTGGAAACACCATATATTTT. Translation: CASSGNSGNTIYF.

A remark on this clone: Other DNA variants within this sample encode the same CDR3. The J gene is TRBJ2-5, the V gene TRBV7-3; D remains ambiguous. Trimming removed 2 bases at V and 2 bases at J, with 6 bases between. The CDR3 extends over 13 amino acids. The germline gives CDR1 SGHTA, CDR2 FQGTGA. This CDR3 is CASSLSGQETQYF. CDR3 in DNA: TGTGCCAGCAGCTTATCCGGGCAAGAGACCCAGTACTTC. Complete variable domain (other parts from reference TRBV7-3 and TRBJ2-5): GAGVSQTPSNKVTEKGKYVELRCDPISGHTALYWYRQSLGQGPEFLIYFQGTGAADDSGLPNDRFFAVRPEGSVSTLKIQRTERGDSAVYLCASSLSGQETQYFGPGTRLLVL.

The rearrangement uses TRBV28 and TRBJ1-2, with no clear D. Germline V gives CDR1 MDHEN, CDR2 SYDVKM. The CDR3 spans 9 residues. The germline V and J ends were trimmed by 5 bases and 14 bases, with 9 bases remaining between them. The CDR3 bases are TGTGCCAGCAGTCCCCCTAATACCTTC. It yields the protein CASSPPNTF.

As concerns this clone: Germline is not matched at one junction end, which may reflect a read error. This sequence joins TRBV4-1 and TRBJ2-1; TRBD2 is a possible D gene (5 bases). The CDR3 covers 12 residues. Germline-derived CDR1 and CDR2 are MGHRA and YSYEKL. For the CDR3, the DNA is TGCGCCAGCAGCCAAGGTGAGGGCCTTCTTCTCTTC. Its protein is CASSQGEGLLLF.

This chain connects TRBV29-1 to TRBJ2-3, with D hard to call. The CDR3 is made up of 15 amino acids. Per the germline V gene, CDR1 is SQVTM and CDR2 is ANQGSEA. V dropped 7 bases and J dropped 0 bases, with 17 bases sitting between them. Here the CDR3 reads CSAMGTPSSTDTQYF. CDR3 coding DNA: TGCAGCGCCATGGGCACGCCGAGTAGCACAGATACGCAGTATTTT.

This sequence joins TRBV28 and TRBJ1-2; possibly TRBD1 for D (5 bases). The ends were cut back, 5 bases at V and 4 bases at J, with 11 bases in the middle. The CDR3 consists of 13 residues. CDR1 MDHEN and CDR2 SYDVKM come from the germline V gene. DNA for the CDR3: TGTGCCAGCAGTCCCGGGGCAGCCTATGGCTACACCTTC. This sequence encodes CASSPGAAYGYTF.

The chain employs TRBV9 and TRBJ2-5; the D is unclear. Trimming took 2 bases from V and 3 from J, leaving 5 bases between them. This CDR3 has 12 residues. Germline assignment: CDR1 SGDLS and CDR2 YYNGEE. The CDR3 DNA is TGTGCCAGCAGCGTCTACGAAGAGACCCAGTACTTC. It translates to CASSVYEETQYF.